This TCR beta chain was captured by sequencing in a study of shared clonotypes between healthy human individuals. Study findings and constraints: A reduction in generation probabilities was seen for non-shared clonotypes relative to those shared by all four donors. Naive subsets tended to show greater estimated richness than memory subsets.

Cells designated naive CD8 were CD45RO-negative and were positively selected for CCR7, with terminally differentiated effector memory CD45RA+ cells excluded. All donors were healthy HIV-negative adults lacking recent acute infections or vaccinations. All participating donors were Caucasian adults from Nashville, Tennessee. About this clone: Its cognate antigen is unknown.

Assay: immunoSEQ multiplex PCR; the TCRdb copy retains only in-frame clones and omits some. The table includes about 650,000 clones, over 95% detected once. Germline loops: CDR1 MNHEY, CDR2 SMNVEV (reference sequence). The CDR3 sequence is 13 residues long. Trimming left V 3 bases short and J 3 bases short, with 5 bases between. The material sequenced was naive CD8+ T cells sorted from blood. The TCR comes from a woman in her twenties or thirties in good health. The chain employs TRBV27 and TRBJ2-2; D not resolved. CDR3 sequence (DNA): TGTGCCAGCAGTTTCGAACACACCGGGGAGCTGTTTTTT. This gives the protein CASSFEHTGELFF.